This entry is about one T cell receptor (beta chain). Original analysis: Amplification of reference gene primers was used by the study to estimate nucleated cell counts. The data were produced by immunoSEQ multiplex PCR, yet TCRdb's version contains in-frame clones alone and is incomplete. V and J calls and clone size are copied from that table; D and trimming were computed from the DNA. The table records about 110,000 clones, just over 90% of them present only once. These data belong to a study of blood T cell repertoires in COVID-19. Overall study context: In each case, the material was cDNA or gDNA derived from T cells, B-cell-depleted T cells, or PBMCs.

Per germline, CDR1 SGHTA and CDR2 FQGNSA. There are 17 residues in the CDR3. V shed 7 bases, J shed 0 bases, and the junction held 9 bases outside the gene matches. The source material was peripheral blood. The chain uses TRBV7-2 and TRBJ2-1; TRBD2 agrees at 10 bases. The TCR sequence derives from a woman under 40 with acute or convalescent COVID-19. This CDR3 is CASTRAGGAGSYNEQFF. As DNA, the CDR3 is TGTGCCAGCACCAGAGCGGGGGGGGCGGGCTCCTACAATGAGCAGTTCTTC.